One and the same sample provided the 11 T cell receptor beta chains below, sequenced in a study of T cell repertoires in cytomegalovirus infection. TCRdb independently ran MiXCR on the reads; one entry per CDR3 protein. This sample has over 150,000 distinct CDR3 sequences, with around 14% found just once. The material sequenced was PBMCs. These receptors were obtained from a human donor in good health (CMV status not recorded). Some clones in this sample may be carry-over from other donors' samples.

This clonotype has only a few counts. The CDR3 reads CASSLSGAGQYF. CDR3 bases: TGCGCCAGCAGCTTGTCAGGGGCCGGGCAGTACTTC. The chain carries TRBV5-1 and TRBJ2-7, with D possibly TRBD1 on 6 matching bases. The germline V and J ends were trimmed by 1 base and 9 bases, with 11 bases remaining between them. Germline V CDR1 and CDR2: SGHRS, YFSETQ. The CDR3 runs 12 residues.

This clonotype was picked up one time. V and J are TRBV7-3 and TRBJ1-2, with D perhaps matching TRBD1 (6 bases). The CDR3 is made up of 13 amino acids. V was cut by 5 bases and J by 8 bases, with 15 bases left in between. Germline loops: CDR1 SGHTA, CDR2 FQGTGA. The CDR3 protein is CASSPQQGNGYTF. DNA of the CDR3: TGTGCCAGCAGCCCCCAACAGGGAAACGGCTACACCTTC.

This clonotype was found many times. The V and J genes are TRBV19 and TRBJ2-2; 9 bases fit TRBD2. V lost 3 bases, J lost 4 bases, and 9 bases stayed unmatched. This CDR3 contains 17 residues. CDR1 and CDR2 from the germline V gene are LNHDA and SQIVND (reference sequence). CDR3 in DNA: TGTGCCAGTAGTATTCGATTGACTAGCGGTGTCACCGGGGAGCTGTTTTTT. Protein: CASSIRLTSGVTGELFF.

The chain has TRBV7-9 and TRBJ2-5, with a weak D call TRBD1 (6 bases). Trimming cost V 3 bases and J 5 bases, with 13 bases left between them. The CDR3 extends over 14 amino acids. CDR1 and CDR2 from the germline V gene are SEHNR and FQNEAQ (reference sequence). CDR3 in amino acids: CASSLTGKGETQYF. The DNA for the CDR3 is TGTGCCAGCAGCTTGACAGGCAAGGGGGAGACCCAGTACTTC.

This clonotype was picked up a small number of times. The chain joins TRBV6-2 or TRBV6-3 to TRBJ2-6; D remains unclear. The CDR3 totals 13 residues. Germline values: CDR1 MNHEY, CDR2 SVGEGT. The V gene lost 6 bases and the J gene lost 0 bases, with 3 bases spanning the gap. The chain's CDR3 is CASRSSGANVLTF. The CDR3 DNA is TGTGCCAGCAGGAGCTCTGGGGCCAACGTCCTGACTTTC.

This clonotype was found many times. The chain uses TRBV5-1 and TRBJ1-2; a weak D match, TRBD1 (5 bases). Germline V CDR1 and CDR2: SGHRS, YFSETQ. The V and J ends lost 1 base and 4 bases respectively, with 11 bases between them. The length of the CDR3 is 14 residues. As DNA, the CDR3 is TGCGCCAGCAGCTTGATGACAGTCCGCTATGGCTACACCTTC. Translating gives CASSLMTVRYGYTF.

This sequence joins TRBV5-1 and TRBJ2-7; 9 positions agree with TRBD1. The CDR3 loop spans 15 amino acids. The V gene's germline CDR1 is SGHRS and CDR2 YFSETQ. The V and J ends lost 2 bases and 2 bases, in that order; junction bases with no gene match: 5. The CDR3: CASSLVTGGTYEQYF. CDR3 DNA: TGCGCCAGCAGCTTAGTGACAGGGGGAACCTACGAGCAGTACTTC.

This clonotype was seen repeatedly, ten times or more. The genes are TRBV10-3 and TRBJ2-7; no definite D call. Germline CDR1 and CDR2: ENHRY and SYGVKD. The length of the CDR3 is 14 residues. V was pared by 8 bases and J by 1 base, with 15 bases between. The CDR3 DNA follows: TGTGCCATCGTGGATCCACAGCTTTCCTACGAGCAGTACTTC. Amino acid sequence: CAIVDPQLSYEQYF.

This clonotype was picked up many times. The J gene is TRBJ1-1, the V gene TRBV19; TRBD1 is a possible D gene (5 bases). V was pared by 5 bases and J by 0 bases, with 10 bases between. Germline V lookup: CDR1 LNHDA, CDR2 SQIVND (reference sequence). The CDR3 sequence is 14 residues long. CDR3 residues: CASSRGPLNTEAFF. In DNA form, the CDR3 reads TGTGCCAGTAGTCGGGGACCCTTGAACACTGAAGCTTTCTTT.

This clonotype was observed at least ten times. The genes are TRBV7-3 and TRBJ2-1, with 8 bases that match TRBD2. Germline trimming cut 0 bases from V and 10 bases from J; bases unmatched to any gene: 2. The CDR3 is 13 amino acids. CDR1 SGHTA and CDR2 FQGTGA come from the germline V gene. For the CDR3, the DNA is TGTGCCAGCAGCTTAACGGCGGGAGGCGAGCAGTTCTTC. This codes for CASSLTAGGEQFF.

This clonotype was seen many times. The chain couples TRBV12-3 or TRBV12-4 to TRBJ2-3; D not resolved. The CDR3 loop spans 19 amino acids. V was clipped by 4 bases and J by 2 bases, with 25 bases between them. This CDR3 reads CASSYQRHRPLQNTDTQYF. Written as DNA, the CDR3 is TGTGCCAGCAGTTACCAAAGGCATCGACCATTACAGAACACAGATACGCAGTATTTT.